The subject of this entry is one T cell receptor beta chain. Its antigen is unidentified. The data are from a study of T cell repertoires in ileal Crohn's disease. Study-level background: Patients had a median roughly 8-year disease duration, and roughly 40% were active smokers. Five hundred nanograms of biopsy DNA per sample underwent TCRB immunosequencing. M0 samples are biopsies from inflamed ileum in the resection specimen.

General observations from the study: Endoscopic recurrence occurred in every patient whose clonality exceeded 26.8%.

This sample's time point: inflamed ileum from the surgical specimen. CDR1 and CDR2 (germline): MGHRA, YSYEKL. V lost 0 bases, J lost 3 bases, and 12 bases lay in between. The CDR3 length is 17 residues. Assay used: immunoSEQ multiplex PCR; TCRdb lists only in-frame clones, some missing. The sample lists 15,000 to 20,000 clones, about 76% occurring once. This clonotype was sampled from an adult with Crohn's disease. The chain employs TRBV4-1 and TRBJ1-6, with D perhaps matching TRBD1 (5 bases). Sequencing was done on a sample of ileal tissue. This chain's CDR3 is CASSQESETVYNSPLHF. CDR3 bases: TGCGCCAGCAGCCAAGAATCTGAGACAGTCTATAATTCACCCCTCCACTTT.